This T cell receptor (beta chain) was obtained from a study of T cell clonotyping in hematopoietic cell transplantation. Study observations and caveats: Recipient TCR diversity dropped after transplant; expanded clonotypes rose from day 30 to 180.

This table comes from immunoSEQ multiplex PCR, and its TCRdb copy is limited to in-frame clones, with some not included. Of 27,000 or so clones listed, approximately 77% are singletons. Time point indicated: recipient sample about 28 days before transplant, after cytoreduction. V lost 2 bases, J lost 0 bases, and 7 bases lay in between. The CDR3 totals 14 residues. Per germline, CDR1 SEHNR and CDR2 FQNEAQ (reference sequence). Note on this clone: Antigen unknown.

The sample consisted of peripheral blood mononuclear cells, taken before stem cell transplant. The receptor was isolated from a man aged 50-60 years with myelodysplastic syndrome. Some clones in this sample may be carry-over from other donors' samples. The chain combines TRBV7-9 with TRBJ1-1; D ambiguous. CDR3 residues: CASSLPNLNTEAFF. The CDR3 DNA reads TGTGCCAGCAGCTTACCGAACCTGAACACTGAAGCTTTCTTT.